What follows are 9 T cell receptor beta chains derived from one specimen sequenced in a study of shared clonotypes between healthy human individuals. Profiling relied on immunoSEQ multiplex PCR, and the TCRdb table lists in-frame clones only, not all of them. This repertoire shows hundreds of thousands of clones, about 96% found once; its top ten account for roughly 0.06%. Sequencing used naive CD4+ T cells sorted from blood. As to subset: CD45RA+ positively selected. These TCRs come from a woman in her twenties or thirties in good health.

Note on this clone: This sample also contains other DNA sequences that code for the same CDR3. The chain uses TRBV18 and TRBJ2-7; weak D call: TRBD2 (5 bases). V lost 0 bases, J lost 1 base, and 7 bases lay in between. From germline, CDR1 is KGHSH and CDR2 LQKENI. The CDR3 covers 14 residues. CDR3 sequence: CASSPPAGSYEQYF. For the CDR3, the DNA is TGTGCCAGCTCACCACCGGCGGGTTCCTACGAGCAGTACTTC.

The J gene is TRBJ1-5, the V gene TRBV28; weak D call: TRBD1 (6 bases). Looked up from germline, CDR1 is MDHEN and CDR2 is SYDVKM. CDR3 length: 15 amino acids. V was cut by 6 bases and J by 0 bases, with 12 bases left in between. CDR3 in DNA: TGTGCCAGCAGACCTACAGGGTTTAGCAATCAGCCCCAGCATTTT. Amino acids: CASRPTGFSNQPQHF.

The gene calls are TRBV5-4 and TRBJ2-2; weak D call: TRBD1 (6 bases). Trimming removed 0 bases from V and 6 bases from J, with 12 bases in between. This CDR3 is built from 15 residues. CDR1 is SGHNT and CDR2 is YYREEE in the germline V gene (reference sequence). CDR3 in amino acids: CASSLEGHYSGELFF. The CDR3, as DNA: TGTGCCAGCAGCTTGGAGGGACACTATTCCGGGGAGCTGTTTTTT.

The rearrangement joins TRBV5-1 to TRBJ2-7; D may be TRBD1 (6 bases). This CDR3 region has 13 residues. CDR1 SGHRS and CDR2 YFSETQ come from the germline V gene. V was clipped by 3 bases and J by 4 bases, with 11 bases between them. The CDR3 loop is CASSSQQGYEQYF. The CDR3 coding sequence is TGCGCCAGCAGCTCCCAACAGGGTTACGAGCAGTACTTC.

This clone has just a few counts. The chain couples TRBV5-6 to TRBJ2-7; D call uncertain. The CDR3 runs 13 residues. Between the trimmed V and J ends, which lost 4 bases and 5 bases, there was a span of 13 bases. The germline gives CDR1 SGHDT, CDR2 YYEEEE. CDR3: CASSPTGINEQYF. The CDR3 nucleotides read TGTGCCAGCAGCCCTACCGGAATCAACGAGCAGTACTTC.

This sequence joins TRBV11-3 and TRBJ1-5; no clear D. This CDR3 has 14 residues. Germline assignment: CDR1 SGHNT and CDR2 YENEEA. V was trimmed by 2 bases and J by 3 bases, leaving 8 bases between them. The CDR3 protein is CASSLYGPNQPQHF. In DNA, the CDR3 is TGTGCCAGCAGCTTATACGGACCCAATCAGCCCCAGCATTTT.

The gene calls are TRBV2 and TRBJ2-5, with 8 nucleotides matching TRBD1. Per germline, CDR1 SNHLY and CDR2 FYNNEI. Unmatched junction bases numbered 4, after V lost 8 bases and J lost 5 bases. The CDR3 consists of 12 residues. This CDR3 reads CASHRGFETQYF. CDR3 DNA: TGTGCCAGCCACAGGGGGTTCGAGACCCAGTACTTC.

The chain combines TRBV5-1 with TRBJ2-5; 8 nucleotides match TRBD2. This CDR3 contains 16 residues. With V trimmed by 3 bases and J by 5 bases, 12 bases remained unmatched. Germline V gene sequence: CDR1 SGHRS, CDR2 YFSETQ. The CDR3 loop reads CASSSGGGRPGETQYF. The CDR3 nucleotides read TGCGCCAGCAGCTCAGGCGGCGGGAGGCCGGGTGAGACCCAGTACTTC. The complete variable domain, with remaining parts taken from reference TRBV5-1 and TRBJ2-5, reads KAGVTQTPRYLIKTRGQQVTLSCSPISGHRSVSWYQQTPGQGLQFLFEYFSETQRNKGNFPGRFSGRQFSNSRSEMNVSTLELGDSALYLCASSSGGGRPGETQYFGPGTRLLVL.

About this clone: Distinct nucleotide sequences in the sample also encode this CDR3. The chain combines TRBV7-9 with TRBJ1-1; possible D gene TRBD1, 6 bases. V was clipped by 2 bases and J by 3 bases, with 7 bases between them. The CDR3 extends over 13 amino acids. CDR1 and CDR2 from the germline V gene are SEHNR and FQNEAQ (reference sequence). CDR3 amino acids: CASSLTGYTEAFF. In DNA, the CDR3 is TGTGCCAGCAGCTTAACAGGGTACACTGAAGCTTTCTTT.